This T cell receptor (beta chain) derives from a study of blood T cells in healthy people across ages. A second PCR of about 7 to 12 cycles used a sample-barcoded 5' primer and a J-beta primer mix. Researchers report that a template-switch adaptor with 12 random nucleotides tagged each cDNA molecule. TCRdb reprocessed the 5' RACE reads with MiXCR, giving one entry per CDR3 protein. Among about 1.5 million distinct CDR3 sequences, about 43% were seen once, and the ten largest hold roughly 7.9%. The CDR3 has 15 residues. Regarding the study as a whole: Researchers deemed the diversity estimates from one million T cells underestimates. Strong correlation existed between TCR beta diversity and naive T cell percentage.

The sample holds one count of this clonotype. Antigen: not known. The V gene is TRBV21-1, the J gene TRBJ1-4. TRBV21-1 is noted as a pseudogene. Sequencing was carried out using blood. The receptor was derived from a woman between 18 and 29 years old in good health. CDR3 loop: CASTLSPGGNEKLFF. The CDR3 DNA follows: TGTGCCAGCACCCTAAGTCCGGGGGGTAATGAAAAACTGTTTTTT.